This T cell receptor beta chain derives from a study of CXCR3-negative and CXCR3-positive naive CD8 T cells. Study-level information: The study obtained 130 million to 150 million TRB reads, about 1.5 +/- 0.3 million per library. Whole-study results and caveats: Surface CD5 looked about the same in the naive subsets, so the authors worked out TCR strength from TRB CDR3 properties. When CXCR3-positive naive cells were set against CXCR3-negative naive cells, the former had more hydrophobic TRB CDR3s.

5' RACE that incorporated UMI labels was used to prepare the TRB cDNA libraries. TCRdb re-called the 5' RACE reads; every CDR3 protein appears as one record, without DNA. The sample has 70,000 to 95,000 distinct CDR3 sequences, and its top ten clones hold around 1.7%. CD45RO-CCR7+CD27+CD95- marked naive CD8+ T cells. Germline CDR1 reads MDHEN; CDR2 reads SYDVKM. The CDR3 spans 21 residues. As concerns this clonotype: Its cognate antigen is unknown.

Specimen: naive CXCR3- CD8+ T cells from blood. The subset was: CD45RO-CCR7+CD27+CD95- naive CD8+ T cells lacking CXCR3 (TNR3-). V usage is TRBV28 and J usage is TRBJ2-2; TCRdb picks TRBD2, but there is no DNA to check that call. This sequence was found in a human donor in good health. Some clones in this sample may be carry-over from other donors' samples. The CDR3 reads CASSLWLGGPEGSANTGELFF.